These 8 T cell receptor beta chains came from one sample sequenced in a study of T cells in localized non-small cell lung cancer. Here immunoSEQ multiplex PCR was the method, and the copy in TCRdb shows in-frame clones only, minus some. The sample includes roughly 34,000 clones, approximately 84% of them seen just once. Sequences were derived from peripheral blood, sampled before any cancer treatment. These TCRs come from a male donor older than 55 with stage III lung adenocarcinoma.

The rearrangement uses TRBV10-2 and TRBJ1-2, with TRBD1 matching over 8 bases. V gave up 2 bases and J gave up 8 bases; unmatched junction bases: 7. Germline V CDR1 and CDR2: WSHSY, SAAADI. The CDR3 spans 14 residues. CDR3 residues: CASSERQGARGYTF. The DNA of the CDR3 is TGCGCCAGCAGTGAGCGTCAGGGGGCGCGGGGCTACACCTTC.

This clone was counted only a few times. The J gene is TRBJ2-6, the V gene TRBV6-5; unclear D gene. Germline CDR1 MNHEY, CDR2 SVGAGI. The CDR3 is 15 amino acids. Trimming took off 6 bases at V and 0 bases at J, with 9 bases between the two ends. The CDR3 nucleotides are TGTGCCAGCAGCCTCCCGAGCTCTGGGGCCAACGTCCTGACTTTC. Translation gives CASSLPSSGANVLTF.

The V gene is TRBV21-1, the J gene TRBJ1-4; TRBD1, the table's D call, was not compared with the DNA. TRBV21-1 is a documented pseudogene. The CDR3 is made up of 19 amino acids. The CDR3 DNA follows: TGTGCCAGCAGCAATAGGGACAGGGGCTCAGATGCAACTAATGAAAAACTGTTTTTT. This translates into CASSNRDRGSDATNEKLFF.

The chain joins TRBV7-9 to TRBJ1-5; D remains ambiguous. The CDR3 is 14 residues long. Trimming stripped 5 bases from V and 0 bases from J, with 8 bases between. Per the germline V gene, CDR1 is SEHNR and CDR2 is FQNEAQ (reference sequence). This chain's CDR3 is CASSPANSNQPQHF. The DNA of the CDR3 is TGTGCCAGCAGCCCAGCAAATAGCAATCAGCCCCAGCATTTT.

The V call is TRBV4-2, the J call TRBJ1-4; the D gene is possibly TRBD1 (5 bases). Germline V gene sequence: CDR1 LGHNA, CDR2 YNFKEQ. The CDR3 contains 17 residues. Trimming pared 0 bases from V and 0 bases from J, leaving 11 bases between. The CDR3 DNA follows: TGTGCCAGCAGCCAAGAGGGGCCAGGAACAACTAATGAAAAACTGTTTTTT. It codes for CASSQEGPGTTNEKLFF.

The chain links TRBV2 to TRBJ1-2; D unresolved. Germline V gene data show CDR1 as SNHLY and CDR2 as FYNNEI. V lost 4 bases to trimming and J lost 0 bases, with 9 bases between them. CDR3 length equals 14 residues. CDR3 sequence (DNA): TGTGCCAGCAGTGCCGGGTTAGCTAACTATGGCTACACCTTC. Amino acids: CASSAGLANYGYTF.

The chain employs TRBV25-1 and TRBJ2-6, with D tentatively TRBD1 or TRBD2 (6 bases each). The CDR3 loop spans 17 amino acids. The V end was cut by 4 bases, the J end by 4 bases, with 17 bases between. CDR1 MGHDK and CDR2 SYGVNS come from the germline V gene. The CDR3 is CASSGYKGGPGANVLTF. CDR3 sequence (DNA): TGTGCCAGCAGTGGCTACAAGGGGGGCCCCGGGGCCAACGTCCTGACTTTC.

The chain has TRBV5-6 and TRBJ2-7; 7 bases are shared with TRBD2. V lost 0 bases to trimming and J lost 7 bases; unmatched junction nucleotides: 10. This CDR3 comprises 15 residues. CDR1 and CDR2 (germline): SGHDT, YYEEEE. The CDR3 protein is CASSLAVGGSGEQYF. The DNA of the CDR3 is TGTGCCAGCAGCTTGGCAGTCGGGGGGTCGGGAGAGCAGTACTTC.